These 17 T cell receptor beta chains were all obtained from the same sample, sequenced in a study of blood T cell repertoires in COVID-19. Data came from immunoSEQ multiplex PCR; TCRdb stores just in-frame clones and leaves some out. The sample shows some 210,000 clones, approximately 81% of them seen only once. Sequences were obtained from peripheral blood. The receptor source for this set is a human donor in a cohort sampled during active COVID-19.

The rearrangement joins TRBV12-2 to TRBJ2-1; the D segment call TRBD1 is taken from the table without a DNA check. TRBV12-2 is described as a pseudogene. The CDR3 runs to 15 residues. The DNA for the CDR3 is TGTGCAAGTCGCTTAGCACTCACAGGGCCTTTTGAGCAGTTCTTC. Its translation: CASRLALTGPFEQFF.

CDR3 coding DNA: TGCGCCAGCAGCCAACAGGCCGTAGGAACCTACGAGCAGTACTTC. Its translation: CASSQQAVGTYEQYF. The gene calls are TRBV4-1 and TRBJ2-7; D ambiguous. V gave up 2 bases and J gave up 2 bases, with 13 bases separating them. Germline CDR1 is MGHRA and CDR2 is YSYEKL. The CDR3 contains 15 residues.

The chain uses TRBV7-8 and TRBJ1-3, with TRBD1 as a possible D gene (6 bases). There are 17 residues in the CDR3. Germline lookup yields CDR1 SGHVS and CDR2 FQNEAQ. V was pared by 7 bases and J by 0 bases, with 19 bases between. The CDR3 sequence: CASTQSGGPFSGNTIYF. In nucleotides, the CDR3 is TGTGCCAGCACCCAAAGCGGGGGCCCATTCTCTGGAAACACCATATATTTT.

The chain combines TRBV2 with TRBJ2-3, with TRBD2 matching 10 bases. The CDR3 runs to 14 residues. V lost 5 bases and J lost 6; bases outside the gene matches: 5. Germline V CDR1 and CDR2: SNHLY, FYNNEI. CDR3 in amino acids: CASSKLAGIDTQYF. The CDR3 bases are TGTGCCAGCAGTAAACTAGCGGGGATTGATACGCAGTATTTT.

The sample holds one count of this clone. This CDR3 reads CASSLGGAHRNGYTF. CDR3 in DNA: TGCGCCAGCAGCTTAGGAGGGGCGCATAGGAATGGCTACACCTTC. V gene TRBV5-1 combines with J gene TRBJ1-2; a possible D gene is TRBD1 (5 bases). V lost 2 bases, J lost 6 bases, and 17 bases lay in between. CDR3 length equals 15 residues. Germline assignment: CDR1 SGHRS and CDR2 YFSETQ. The whole variable domain, filled in from reference TRBV5-1 and TRBJ1-2, reads KAGVTQTPRYLIKTRGQQVTLSCSPISGHRSVSWYQQTPGQGLQFLFEYFSETQRNKGNFPGRFSGRQFSNSRSEMNVSTLELGDSALYLCASSLGGAHRNGYTFGSGTRLTVV.

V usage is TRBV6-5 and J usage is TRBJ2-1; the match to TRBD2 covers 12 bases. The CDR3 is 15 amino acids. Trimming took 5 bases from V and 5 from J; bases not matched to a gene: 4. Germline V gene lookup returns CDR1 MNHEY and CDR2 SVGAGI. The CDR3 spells CASSPSGGAHNEQFF. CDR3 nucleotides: TGTGCCAGCAGTCCTAGCGGGGGGGCCCACAATGAGCAGTTCTTC.

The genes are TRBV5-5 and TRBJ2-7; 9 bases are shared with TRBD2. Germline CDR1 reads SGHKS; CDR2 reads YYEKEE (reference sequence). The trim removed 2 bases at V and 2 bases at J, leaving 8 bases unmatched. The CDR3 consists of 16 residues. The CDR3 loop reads CASSFDPTSGTYEQYF. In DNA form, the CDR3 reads TGTGCCAGCAGCTTCGATCCGACTAGCGGAACCTACGAGCAGTACTTC. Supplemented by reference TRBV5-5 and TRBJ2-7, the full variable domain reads DAGVTQSPTHLIKTRGQQVTLRCSPISGHKSVSWYQQVLGQGPQFIFQYYEKEERGRGNFPDRFSARQFPNYSSELNVNALLLGDSALYLCASSFDPTSGTYEQYFGPGTRLTVT.

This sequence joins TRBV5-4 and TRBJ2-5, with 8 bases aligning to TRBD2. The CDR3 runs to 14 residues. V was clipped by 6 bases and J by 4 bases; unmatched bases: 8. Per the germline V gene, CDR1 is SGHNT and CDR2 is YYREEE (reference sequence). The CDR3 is CASKRELEVETQYF. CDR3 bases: TGTGCCAGCAAGCGGGAGTTGGAGGTAGAGACCCAGTACTTC.

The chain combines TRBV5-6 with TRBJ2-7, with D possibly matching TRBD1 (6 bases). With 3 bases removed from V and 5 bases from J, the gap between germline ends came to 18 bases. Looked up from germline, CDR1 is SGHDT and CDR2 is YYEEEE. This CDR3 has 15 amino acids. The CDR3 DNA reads TGTGCCAGCAGCTCTACCGACAGGACTTGGAACGAGCAGTACGTC. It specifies CASSSTDRTWNEQYV.

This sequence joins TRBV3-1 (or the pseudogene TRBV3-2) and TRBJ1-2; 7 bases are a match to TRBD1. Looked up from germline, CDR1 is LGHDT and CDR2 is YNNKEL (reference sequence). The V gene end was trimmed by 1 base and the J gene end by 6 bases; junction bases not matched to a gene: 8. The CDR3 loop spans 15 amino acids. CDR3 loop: CASSQVQQGSNGYTF. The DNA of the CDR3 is TGTGCCAGCAGCCAAGTCCAACAGGGGAGCAATGGCTACACCTTC.

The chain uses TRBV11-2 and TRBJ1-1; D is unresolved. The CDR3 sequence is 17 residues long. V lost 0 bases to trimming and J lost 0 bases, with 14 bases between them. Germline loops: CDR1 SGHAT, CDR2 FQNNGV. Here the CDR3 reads CASSLEQFPLMNTEAFF. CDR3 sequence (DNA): TGTGCCAGCAGCTTAGAGCAGTTTCCGTTAATGAACACTGAAGCTTTCTTT. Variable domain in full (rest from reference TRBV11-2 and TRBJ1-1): EAGVAQSPRYKIIEKRQSVAFWCNPISGHATLYWYQQILGQGPKLLIQFQNNGVVDDSQLPKDRFSAERLKGVDSTLKIQPAKLEDSAVYLCASSLEQFPLMNTEAFFGQGTRLTVV.

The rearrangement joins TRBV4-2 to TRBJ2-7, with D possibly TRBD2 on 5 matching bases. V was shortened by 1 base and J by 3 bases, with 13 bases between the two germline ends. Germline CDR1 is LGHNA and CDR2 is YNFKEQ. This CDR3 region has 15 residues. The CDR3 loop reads CASSQASLRDYEQYF. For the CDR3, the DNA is TGTGCCAGCAGCCAAGCTTCCCTACGGGACTACGAGCAGTACTTC.

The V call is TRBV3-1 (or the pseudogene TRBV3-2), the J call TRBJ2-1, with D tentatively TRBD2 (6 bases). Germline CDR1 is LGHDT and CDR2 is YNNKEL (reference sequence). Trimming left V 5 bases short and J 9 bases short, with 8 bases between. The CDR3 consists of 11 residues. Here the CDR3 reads CASSWGVEQFF. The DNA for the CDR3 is TGTGCCAGCAGCTGGGGGGTTGAGCAGTTCTTC.

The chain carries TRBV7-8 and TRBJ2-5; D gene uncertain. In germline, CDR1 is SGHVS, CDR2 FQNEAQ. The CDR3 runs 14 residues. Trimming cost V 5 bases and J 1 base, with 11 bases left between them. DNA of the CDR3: TGTGCCAGCAGCCGGCAGAGGCTCCAAGAGACCCAGTACTTC. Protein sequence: CASSRQRLQETQYF.

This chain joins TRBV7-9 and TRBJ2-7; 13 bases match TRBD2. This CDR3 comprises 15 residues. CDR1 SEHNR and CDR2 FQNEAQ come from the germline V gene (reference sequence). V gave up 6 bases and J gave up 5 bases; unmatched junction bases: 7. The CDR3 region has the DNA TGTGCCAGCAGTCCCCAGGGACTAGCGGGAAACGAGCAGTACTTC. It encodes CASSPQGLAGNEQYF.

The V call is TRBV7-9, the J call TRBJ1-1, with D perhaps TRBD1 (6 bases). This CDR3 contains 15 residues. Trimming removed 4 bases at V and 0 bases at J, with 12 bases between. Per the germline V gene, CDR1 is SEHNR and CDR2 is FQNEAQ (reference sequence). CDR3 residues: CASSYRDNLNTEAFF. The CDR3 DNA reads TGTGCCAGCAGCTATCGGGACAATTTGAACACTGAAGCTTTCTTT.

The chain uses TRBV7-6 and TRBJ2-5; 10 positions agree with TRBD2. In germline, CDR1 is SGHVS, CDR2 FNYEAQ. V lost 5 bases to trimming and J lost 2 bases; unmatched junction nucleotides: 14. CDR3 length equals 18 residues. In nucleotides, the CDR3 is TGTGCCAGCAGCCCAGCGCCTAGCGGGGGCCTTTTACAAGAGACCCAGTACTTC. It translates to CASSPAPSGGLLQETQYF.